This T cell receptor beta chain was observed in a study of control samples from healthy donors and cancer patients. Germline V gene sequence: CDR1 LGHNA, CDR2 YNFKEQ. The CDR3 sequence is 20 residues long. With 1 base clipped from V and 5 bases from J, the junction kept 13 bases outside the gene matches. Here immunoSEQ multiplex PCR was the method, and the copy in TCRdb shows in-frame clones only, minus some. Among roughly 70,000 clones listed, roughly 93% were seen once. The sample comprised blood. This clonotype was sampled from a woman in her twenties or thirties in good health. V gene TRBV4-2 combines with J gene TRBJ2-5, with 16 nucleotides matching TRBD2. This CDR3 is CASSQGPSSGLAGGRETQYF. DNA for the CDR3: TGTGCCAGCAGCCAAGGGCCCTCTTCGGGACTAGCGGGGGGGAGGGAGACCCAGTACTTC.